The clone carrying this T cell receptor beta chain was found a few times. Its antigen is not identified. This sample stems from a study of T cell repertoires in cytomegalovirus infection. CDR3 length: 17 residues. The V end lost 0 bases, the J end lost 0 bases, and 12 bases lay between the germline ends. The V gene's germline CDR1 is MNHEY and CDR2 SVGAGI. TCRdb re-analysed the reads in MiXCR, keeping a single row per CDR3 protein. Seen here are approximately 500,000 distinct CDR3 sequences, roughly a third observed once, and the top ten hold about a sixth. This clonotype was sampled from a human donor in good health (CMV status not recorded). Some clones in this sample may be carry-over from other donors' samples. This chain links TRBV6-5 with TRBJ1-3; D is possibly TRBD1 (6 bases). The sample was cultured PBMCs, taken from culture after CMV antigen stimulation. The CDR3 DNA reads TGTGCCAGCAGTTACTCGCTGGACAGTAACTCTGGAAACACCATATATTTT. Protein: CASSYSLDSNSGNTIYF.